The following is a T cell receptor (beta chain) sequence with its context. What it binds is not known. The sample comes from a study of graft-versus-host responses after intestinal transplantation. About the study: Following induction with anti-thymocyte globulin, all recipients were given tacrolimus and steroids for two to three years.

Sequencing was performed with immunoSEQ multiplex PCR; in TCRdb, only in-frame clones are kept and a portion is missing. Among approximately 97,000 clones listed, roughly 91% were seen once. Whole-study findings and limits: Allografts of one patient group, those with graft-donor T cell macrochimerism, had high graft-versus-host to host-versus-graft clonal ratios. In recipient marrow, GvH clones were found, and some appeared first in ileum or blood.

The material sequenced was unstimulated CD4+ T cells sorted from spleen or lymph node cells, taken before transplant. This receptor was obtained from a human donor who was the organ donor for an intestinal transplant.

The CDR3: CASSQDMTRGSPLHF. CDR3 bases: TGCGCCAGCAGCCAAGATATGACACGTGGTTCACCCCTCCACTTT. The V gene is TRBV4-3, the J gene TRBJ1-6, with D unresolved. The CDR3 is made up of 15 amino acids. Germline V gene sequence: CDR1 LGHNA, CDR2 YSLEER. The V and J ends lost 0 bases and 9 bases respectively, with 12 bases between them.